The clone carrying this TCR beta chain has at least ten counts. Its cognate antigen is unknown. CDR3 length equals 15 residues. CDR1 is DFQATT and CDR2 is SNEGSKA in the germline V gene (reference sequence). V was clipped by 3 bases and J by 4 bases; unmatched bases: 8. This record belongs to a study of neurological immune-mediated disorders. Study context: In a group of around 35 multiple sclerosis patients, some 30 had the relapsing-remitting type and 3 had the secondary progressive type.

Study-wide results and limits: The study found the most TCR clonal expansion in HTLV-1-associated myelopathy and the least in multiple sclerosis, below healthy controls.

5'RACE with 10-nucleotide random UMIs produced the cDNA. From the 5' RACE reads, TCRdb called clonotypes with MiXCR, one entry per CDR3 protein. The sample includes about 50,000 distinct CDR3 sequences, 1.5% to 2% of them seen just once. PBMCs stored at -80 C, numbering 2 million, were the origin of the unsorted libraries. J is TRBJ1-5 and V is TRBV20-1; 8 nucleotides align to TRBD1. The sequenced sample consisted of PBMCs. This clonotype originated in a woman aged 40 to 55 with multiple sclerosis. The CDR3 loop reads CSARSRGRPNQPQHF. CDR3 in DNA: TGCAGTGCTAGGTCCAGGGGGCGACCGAATCAGCCCCAGCATTTT.